This TCR beta chain was captured in a study of T cell repertoires in cytomegalovirus infection. Turning to the study itself: CMV epitopes in the study were HLA-C-restricted (recently identified) and HLA-B-restricted (well studied).

The CDR3 totals 14 residues. Trimming pared 2 bases from V and 3 bases from J, leaving 10 bases between. In this sample, this clonotype turned up a few times. The antigen remains undetermined. Study-wide points: There were HLA-C-restricted CMV-specific TCR beta clonotypes dominating the ex vivo response.

TCRdb called the reads again in MiXCR, with one record for every CDR3 protein. The profile shows about 920,000 distinct CDR3 sequences, roughly a third of them singletons. V gene TRBV12-3 or TRBV12-4 combines with J gene TRBJ1-2; D not resolved. The sample in question was cultured CD8+ T cells from PBMCs, obtained from culture after CMV antigen stimulation. This sequence originates from a human donor in good health (CMV status not recorded). Some clones in this sample may be carry-over from other donors' samples. The CDR3 sequence is CASSLNIFYYGYTF. CDR3 in DNA: TGTGCCAGCAGTTTAAACATTTTTTACTATGGCTACACCTTC.